A single sample is the source of the 11 T cell receptor beta chains below, sequenced in a study of CD8+ T cells in alopecia areata. Documented treatment: oral pan-JAK inhibitor, 5-10 mg twice daily. cDNA reverse transcribed from extracted RNA served as the sequencing template. Repertoires were generated with immunoSEQ multiplex PCR, while TCRdb's copy carries only in-frame clones and drops some. The sample lists roughly 220,000 clones, approximately 70% occurring once. The material sequenced was CD4+ T cells sorted from blood, taken at approximately week 44, from a patient treated with tofacitinib. Receptors originate from a human donor with alopecia areata.

V usage is TRBV29-1 and J usage is TRBJ1-1; D is undetermined. Trimming pared 3 bases from V and 1 base from J, leaving 9 bases between. Germline V gene lookup returns CDR1 SQVTM and CDR2 ANQGSEA. This CDR3 contains 13 residues. The CDR3 DNA sequence: TGCAGCGTTGAGCTGGGTACGAACACTGAAGCTTTCTTT. Protein sequence: CSVELGTNTEAFF.

The chain employs TRBV29-1 and TRBJ1-1; D is undetermined. Germline assignment: CDR1 SQVTM and CDR2 ANQGSEA. V dropped 4 bases and J dropped 3 bases, with 9 bases sitting between them. The CDR3 extends over 12 amino acids. The CDR3 loop is CSVVGRDTEAFF. CDR3 nucleotide sequence: TGCAGCGTTGTGGGGAGGGACACTGAAGCTTTCTTT.

V gene TRBV19 combines with J gene TRBJ2-7; D gene uncertain. V was cut by 5 bases and J by 7 bases, with 12 bases left in between. The germline CDR1 and CDR2 sequences are LNHDA and SQIVND (reference sequence). The CDR3 spans 12 residues. The CDR3 DNA reads TGTGCCAGTAGTCGACGGTTGGGGGAGCAGTACTTC. It encodes CASSRRLGEQYF.

This clone was observed a handful of times. This chain's CDR3 is CASSPGPSPTTGELFF. For the CDR3, the DNA is TGTGCCAGCAGCCCCGGGCCCAGCCCAACTACCGGGGAGCTGTTTTTT. The chain recombines TRBV5-8 with TRBJ2-2; D ambiguous. Germline-derived CDR1 and CDR2 are SGHTS and YDEGEE. This CDR3 spans 16 amino acids. Trimming removed 4 bases at V and 5 bases at J, with 18 bases between. Looking up the rest from reference TRBV5-8 and TRBJ2-2 gives the full variable domain: EAGVTQSPTHLIKTRGQQATLRCSPISGHTSVYWYQQALGLGLQFLLWYDEGEERNRGNFPPRFSGRQFPNYSSELNVNALELEDSALYLCASSPGPSPTTGELFFGEGSRLTVL.

The chain is built from TRBV29-1 and TRBJ2-1; 16 bases are shared with TRBD2. CDR3 size: 15 residues. The V gene end was trimmed by 6 bases and the J gene end by 9 bases; junction bases not matched to a gene: 8. CDR1 is SQVTM, CDR2 ANQGSEA, per germline. The CDR3 is CSVSGTSGGAGEQFF. The CDR3 region has the DNA TGCAGCGTGTCCGGGACTAGCGGGGGGGCAGGTGAGCAGTTCTTC.

The V and J genes are TRBV19 and TRBJ1-2; D is undetermined. This CDR3 comprises 13 residues. V dropped 6 bases and J dropped 5 bases, with 13 bases sitting between them. Germline V CDR1 and CDR2: LNHDA, SQIVND (reference sequence). CDR3 coding DNA: TGTGCCAGTAGCAACGTTAAAAGTTATGGCTACACCTTC. This sequence encodes CASSNVKSYGYTF.

The rearrangement links TRBV29-1 to TRBJ2-7; 7 bases are a match to TRBD1. The CDR3 spans 13 residues. The V and J ends lost 7 bases and 2 bases, in that order; junction bases with no gene match: 8. CDR1 and CDR2 (germline): SQVTM, ANQGSEA. The CDR3 spells CSAIRTGTYEQYF. CDR3 bases: TGCAGCGCCATTCGGACAGGTACCTACGAGCAGTACTTC.

This clone was counted many times. J is TRBJ1-5 and V is TRBV7-6; D not resolved. This CDR3 comprises 13 residues. The germline V gene encodes CDR1 SGHVS and CDR2 FNYEAQ. Trimming shortened V by 1 base and J by 8 bases, and 9 bases separated the two germline ends. CDR3 DNA: TGTGCCAGCAGCTTAGGGGATCTGAAGCCCCAGCATTTT. Encoded protein: CASSLGDLKPQHF.

The gene calls are TRBV7-2 and TRBJ1-2; unclear D gene. Looked up from germline, CDR1 is SGHTA and CDR2 is FQGNSA. The V gene lost 5 bases and the J gene lost 4 bases, with 17 bases spanning the gap. The CDR3 loop spans 15 amino acids. CDR3 region: CASSPPTRGSYGYTF. CDR3 in DNA: TGTGCCAGCAGCCCCCCTACGCGGGGAAGCTATGGCTACACCTTC.

The chain has TRBV6-5 and TRBJ2-2; no definite D call. With 0 bases removed from V and 6 bases from J, the gap between germline ends came to 11 bases. The CDR3 extends over 15 amino acids. The germline V gene has CDR1 MNHEY and CDR2 SVGAGI. CDR3 amino acids: CASSYSAVLAGELFF. The CDR3, as DNA: TGTGCCAGCAGTTACTCCGCGGTACTTGCCGGGGAGCTGTTTTTT.

The chain couples TRBV4-3 to TRBJ2-1; D possibly corresponds to TRBD1 (5 bases). Germline V gene lookup returns CDR1 LGHNA and CDR2 YSLEER. V was clipped by 10 bases and J by 3 bases, with 16 bases between them. The CDR3 contains 14 residues. For the CDR3, the DNA is TGCGCCACCAAAGAACAGGTCAACTACAATGAGCAGTTCTTC. Its protein is CATKEQVNYNEQFF.